This entry lists 6 T cell receptor beta chains sequenced from one sample in a study of blood T cells in healthy people across ages. A J-beta primer mix and a sample-barcoded 5' primer were used in a second PCR of roughly 7 to 12 cycles. TCRdb redid the calling of the 5' RACE reads with MiXCR, one entry per CDR3 protein. The table has about a million distinct CDR3 sequences, roughly 43% seen once. The source material was blood. The receptors here all came from a man younger than 40 in good health.

This chain joins TRBV5-1 and TRBJ1-2; D might be TRBD1 (5 bases). This CDR3 region has 13 residues. CDR1 SGHRS and CDR2 YFSETQ come from the germline V gene. Trimming removed 4 bases at V and 7 bases at J, with 14 bases between. CDR3 coding DNA: TGCGCCAGCAGCGCGCGCAGGGAAGGTGGCTACACCTTC. Translating gives CASSARREGGYTF. The full variable domain, rest sourced from reference TRBV5-1 and TRBJ1-2, is KAGVTQTPRYLIKTRGQQVTLSCSPISGHRSVSWYQQTPGQGLQFLFEYFSETQRNKGNFPGRFSGRQFSNSRSEMNVSTLELGDSALYLCASSARREGGYTFGSGTRLTVV.

The V call is TRBV20-1, the J call TRBJ1-1; D gene ambiguous. The CDR3 runs to 13 residues. V was cut by 3 bases and J by 6 bases, with 14 bases left in between. Germline V gives CDR1 DFQATT, CDR2 SNEGSKA (reference sequence). CDR3 protein: CSASIAVDAEAFF. The CDR3 nucleotides read TGCAGTGCTAGTATCGCGGTGGACGCTGAAGCTTTCTTT.

This clonotype was detected a few times. The chain carries TRBV12-3 or TRBV12-4 and TRBJ2-3, with TRBD1 matching over 7 bases. The CDR3 has 13 amino acids. V dropped 5 bases and J dropped 6; count of bases not matched to a gene: 5. As DNA, the CDR3 is TGTGCCAGCAGTCCTCCGGGACAGGATACGCAGTATTTT. It yields the protein CASSPPGQDTQYF.

This clonotype was detected only a few times. The J gene is TRBJ2-3, the V gene TRBV3-1; D gene ambiguous. Trimming stripped 0 bases from V and 1 base from J, with 8 bases between. CDR3 length: 15 residues. Germline V gene sequence: CDR1 LGHDT, CDR2 YNNKEL (reference sequence). The CDR3 region has the DNA TGTGCCAGCAGCCAAGACAGACTGGGCACAGATACGCAGTATTTT. It translates to CASSQDRLGTDTQYF.

The J gene is TRBJ1-2, the V gene TRBV10-3, with 9 bases fitting TRBD1. V lost 2 bases to trimming and J lost 6 bases; unmatched junction nucleotides: 7. The CDR3 runs to 15 residues. Germline-derived CDR1 and CDR2 are ENHRY and SYGVKD. The CDR3 region has the DNA TGTGCCATCAGTGAGGGACAGGGGAATATGGATGGCTACACCTTC. This codes for CAISEGQGNMDGYTF.

The chain recombines TRBV3-1 with TRBJ1-6, with D tentatively TRBD1 (6 bases). CDR3 length: 15 residues. V shed 2 bases and J shed 9 bases, with 14 bases lying between them. CDR1 and CDR2 from the germline V gene are LGHDT and YNNKEL (reference sequence). CDR3 sequence (DNA): TGTGCCAGCAGCCAACAGGGGCATCGTGGTTCACCCCTCCACTTT. Protein: CASSQQGHRGSPLHF.